This T cell receptor (beta chain) was captured in a study of T-cell memory formation after mild COVID-19. Germline V gene data show CDR1 as SGHTA and CDR2 as FQGNSA. This CDR3 region has 13 residues. V was clipped by 5 bases and J by 8 bases, with 12 bases between them. The table lists this clonotype with a few counts. As yet, its antigen is unknown. Broader study findings: Clones which contracted sat mainly in CM and EM if CD4+, and in EMRA if CD8+. Certain responding clones were present in pre-infection memory, suggesting participation of cross-reactive memory. Clones that shrank (day 15 to 85) were balanced CD4/CD8, whereas later expanders leaned CD4+.

A 5'RACE reaction primed in the constant segment made cDNA libraries of TCR alpha and TCR beta, and these carried sample barcodes and UMIs. TCRdb called the 5' RACE reads again in MiXCR, with one record for every CDR3 protein. Of 350,000 to 500,000 distinct CDR3 sequences detected, under 25% appear once; the ten largest clones hold around 12%. The V and J genes are TRBV7-2 and TRBJ1-4; no clear D. Sequencing was performed on PBMCs or a T cell subset sorted from them (not recorded which). This clonotype was sampled from an adult woman who had mild COVID-19 (a few samples of this study predate the infection). Cell type and time point are not known. CDR3: CASSVGSREKLFF. As DNA, the CDR3 is TGTGCCAGCAGCGTGGGCTCGCGGGAAAAACTGTTTTTT.